This record looks at one TCR beta chain sequence and its context. Its target is not known. This sample was taken from a study of beta chain features in type 1 diabetes. Isolated RNA was reverse transcribed in full, so expressed TCRB transcripts were sequenced. Data came from immunoSEQ multiplex PCR; TCRdb stores just in-frame clones and leaves some out. Among some 270,000 clones listed, roughly 11% were seen once. Germline assignment: CDR1 SGHAT and CDR2 FQNNGV. V lost 2 bases and J lost 1, with 3 bases in between. The length of the CDR3 is 14 residues. Regarding the study as a whole: Moderately but significantly shorter TCRB CDR3s were found in Type 1 diabetes patients in all four CD4+ subsets.

This TCR derives from a man younger than 45 with type 1 diabetes. The sequenced sample was naive CD4+ T cells from blood. This chain connects TRBV11-2 to TRBJ2-6; D remains ambiguous. The CDR3 loop reads CASSLSSGANVLTF. The CDR3 nucleotides read TGTGCCAGCAGCTTATCTTCTGGGGCCAACGTCCTGACTTTC.